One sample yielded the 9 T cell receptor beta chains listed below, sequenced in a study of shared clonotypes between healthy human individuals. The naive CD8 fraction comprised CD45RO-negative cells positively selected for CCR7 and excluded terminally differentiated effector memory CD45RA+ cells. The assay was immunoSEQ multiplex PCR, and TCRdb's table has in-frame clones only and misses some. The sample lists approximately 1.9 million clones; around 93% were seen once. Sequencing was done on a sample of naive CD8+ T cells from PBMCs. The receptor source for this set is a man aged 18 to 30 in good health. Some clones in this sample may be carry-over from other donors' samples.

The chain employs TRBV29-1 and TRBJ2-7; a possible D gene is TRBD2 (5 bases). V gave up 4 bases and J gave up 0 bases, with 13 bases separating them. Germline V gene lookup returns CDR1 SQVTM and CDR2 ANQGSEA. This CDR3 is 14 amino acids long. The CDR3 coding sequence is TGCAGCGTTGTTGAGGGTTCCAACTCCTACGAGCAGTACTTC. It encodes CSVVEGSNSYEQYF.

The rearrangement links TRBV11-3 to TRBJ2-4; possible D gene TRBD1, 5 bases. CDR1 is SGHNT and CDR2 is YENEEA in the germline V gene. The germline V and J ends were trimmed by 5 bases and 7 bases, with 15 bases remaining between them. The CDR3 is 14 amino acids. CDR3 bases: TGTGCCAGCAGCGACAGTTCGTCTAATAACATTCAGTACTTC. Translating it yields CASSDSSSNNIQYF. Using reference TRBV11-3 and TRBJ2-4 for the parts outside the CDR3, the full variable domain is EAGVVQSPRYKIIEKKQPVAFWCNPISGHNTLYWYLQNLGQGPELLIRYENEEAVDDSQLPKDRFSAERLKGVDSTLKIQPAELGDSAVYLCASSDSSSNNIQYFGAGTRLSVL.

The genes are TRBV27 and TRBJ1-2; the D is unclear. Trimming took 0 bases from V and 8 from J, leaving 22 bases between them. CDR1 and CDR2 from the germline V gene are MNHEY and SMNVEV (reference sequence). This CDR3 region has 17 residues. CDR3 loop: CASSLSMGKAKLEGYTF. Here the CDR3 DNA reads TGTGCCAGCAGTTTATCGATGGGGAAGGCTAAGCTTGAAGGCTACACCTTC.

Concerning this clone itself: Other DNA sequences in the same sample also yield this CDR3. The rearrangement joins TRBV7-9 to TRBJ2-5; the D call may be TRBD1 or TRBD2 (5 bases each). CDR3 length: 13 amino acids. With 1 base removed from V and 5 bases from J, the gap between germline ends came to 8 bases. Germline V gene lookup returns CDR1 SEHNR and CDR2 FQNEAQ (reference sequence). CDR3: CASSLGGLETQYF. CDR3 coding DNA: TGTGCCAGCAGCTTAGGGGGGTTGGAGACCCAGTACTTC.

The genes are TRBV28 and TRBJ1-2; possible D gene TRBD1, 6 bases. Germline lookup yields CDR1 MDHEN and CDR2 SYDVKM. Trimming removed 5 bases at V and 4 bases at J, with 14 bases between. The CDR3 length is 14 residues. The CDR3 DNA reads TGTGCCAGCAGTGCCCCCAGGGGTTCCTATGGCTACACCTTC. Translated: CASSAPRGSYGYTF.

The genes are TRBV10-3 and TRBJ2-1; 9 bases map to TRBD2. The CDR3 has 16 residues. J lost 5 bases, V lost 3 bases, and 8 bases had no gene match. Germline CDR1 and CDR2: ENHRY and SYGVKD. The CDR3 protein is CAISESREGLDNEQFF. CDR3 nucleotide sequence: TGTGCCATCAGTGAATCGCGGGAGGGCCTCGACAATGAGCAGTTCTTC.

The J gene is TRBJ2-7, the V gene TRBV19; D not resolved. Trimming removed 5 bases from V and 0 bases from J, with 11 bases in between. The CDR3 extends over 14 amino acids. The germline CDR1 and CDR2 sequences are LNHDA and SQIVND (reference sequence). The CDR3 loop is CASSPRHHSYEQYF. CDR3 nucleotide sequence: TGTGCCAGTAGTCCAAGACATCACTCCTACGAGCAGTACTTC.

The CDR3 DNA sequence: TGTGCCAGCAGCTTAGTGGGAGAAAATGATGAGCAGTTCTTC. Residues: CASSLVGENDEQFF. This chain connects TRBV7-6 to TRBJ2-1; tentatively, D is TRBD2 (5 bases). This CDR3 comprises 14 residues. Germline-derived CDR1 and CDR2 are SGHVS and FNYEAQ. The ends were cut back, 1 base at V and 8 bases at J, with 12 bases in the middle.

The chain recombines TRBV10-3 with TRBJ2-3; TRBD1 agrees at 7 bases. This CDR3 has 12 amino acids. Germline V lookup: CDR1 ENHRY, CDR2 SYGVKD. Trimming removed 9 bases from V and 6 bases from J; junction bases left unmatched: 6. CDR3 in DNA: TGTGCCATACAGGGGTCCCCGGATACGCAGTATTTT. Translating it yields CAIQGSPDTQYF.